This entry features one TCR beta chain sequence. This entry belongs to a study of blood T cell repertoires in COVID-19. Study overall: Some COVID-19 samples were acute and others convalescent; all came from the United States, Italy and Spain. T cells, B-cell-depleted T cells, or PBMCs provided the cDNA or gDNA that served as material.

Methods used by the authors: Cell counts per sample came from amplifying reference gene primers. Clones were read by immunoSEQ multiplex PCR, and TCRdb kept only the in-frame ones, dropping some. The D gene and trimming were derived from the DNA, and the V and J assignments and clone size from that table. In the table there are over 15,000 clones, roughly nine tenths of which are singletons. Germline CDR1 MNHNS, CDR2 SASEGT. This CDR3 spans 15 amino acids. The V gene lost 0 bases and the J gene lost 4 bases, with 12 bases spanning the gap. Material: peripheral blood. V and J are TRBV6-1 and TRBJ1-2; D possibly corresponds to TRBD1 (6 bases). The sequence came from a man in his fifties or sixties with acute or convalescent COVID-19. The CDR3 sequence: CASSEALGGGYGYTF. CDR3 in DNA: TGTGCCAGCAGTGAAGCCTTAGGGGGTGGCTATGGCTACACCTTC.